The 9 T cell receptor beta chains below all came from one sample that was sequenced in a study of neurological immune-mediated disorders. TCRdb reprocessed the 5' RACE reads via MiXCR and lists one record per CDR3 protein. The sample consists of tens of thousands of distinct CDR3 sequences, approximately 4.5% of them appearing once. What was sequenced was PBMCs. The receptors originated from a woman aged 60-75 years with multiple sclerosis.

The rearrangement links TRBV20-1 to TRBJ2-7; TRBD1 aligns across 7 bases. V trimming: 2 bases; J trimming: 3 bases; junction bases outside the gene matches: 7. Per germline, CDR1 DFQATT and CDR2 SNEGSKA (reference sequence). This CDR3 region has 14 residues. CDR3 nucleotides: TGCAGTGCTAGAACCCGGGACAGCTACTACGAGCAGTACTTC. Protein sequence: CSARTRDSYYEQYF.

This clonotype occurred many times. The J gene is TRBJ2-2, the V gene TRBV7-3, with D hard to call. V gave up 5 bases and J gave up 0 bases, with 13 bases separating them. This CDR3 spans 16 amino acids. The germline V gene encodes CDR1 SGHTA and CDR2 FQGTGA. The CDR3 region is CASSPNPLSNTGELFF. CDR3 DNA sequence: TGTGCCAGCAGCCCCAACCCCCTGTCGAACACCGGGGAGCTGTTTTTT.

This clonotype was seen ten or more times. The rearrangement joins TRBV20-1 to TRBJ2-1; possibly TRBD2 for D (5 bases). The CDR3 runs to 16 residues. From germline, CDR1 is DFQATT and CDR2 SNEGSKA (reference sequence). With 0 bases removed from V and 1 base from J, the gap between germline ends came to 13 bases. Here the CDR3 reads CSAREVRGSSYNEQFF. CDR3 bases: TGCAGTGCTAGAGAGGTACGAGGGTCTTCCTACAATGAGCAGTTCTTC.

Ten or more counts support this clonotype. The chain employs TRBV12-3 or TRBV12-4 and TRBJ2-5; 8 bases match TRBD2. The CDR3 runs 15 residues. V dropped 5 bases and J dropped 5; count of bases not matched to a gene: 10. The CDR3 nucleotides are TGTGCCAGCAGTACTAGTTCTGCGGGGGGTGAGACCCAGTACTTC. It encodes CASSTSSAGGETQYF.

This clonotype was seen at least ten times. This sequence joins TRBV5-6 and TRBJ2-5, with D uncertain. Germline V lookup: CDR1 SGHDT, CDR2 YYEEEE. V dropped 2 bases and J dropped 7 bases, with 12 bases sitting between them. There are 13 residues in the CDR3. The CDR3 region has the DNA TGTGCCAGCAGCTTCGGCCGACCTGGGACCCAGTACTTC. Its translation: CASSFGRPGTQYF.

This clonotype was seen repeatedly, ten times or more. The V gene is TRBV29-1, the J gene TRBJ2-1; weak D call: TRBD1 (5 bases). CDR1 and CDR2 from the germline V gene are SQVTM and ANQGSEA. Trimming shortened V by 4 bases and J by 5 bases, and 9 bases separated the two germline ends. The CDR3 runs to 12 residues. The CDR3 DNA sequence: TGCAGCGTTGGGTGGGGCGACAATGAGCAGTTCTTC. Its translation: CSVGWGDNEQFF.

This clonotype was detected many times. This sequence joins TRBV5-6 and TRBJ2-1, with TRBD2 matching 12 bases. The ends lost 2 bases at V and 7 bases at J; junction bases unmatched: 7. Germline CDR1 SGHDT, CDR2 YYEEEE. The CDR3 sequence is 16 residues long. The CDR3 loop reads CASSLGLAGGQNEQFF. CDR3 nucleotides: TGTGCCAGCAGCTTAGGGCTAGCGGGGGGGCAAAATGAGCAGTTCTTC.

In its sample, this clonotype ranks as medium-sized. The chain employs TRBV7-2 and TRBJ2-1, with D possibly being TRBD1 (6 bases). This CDR3 contains 15 residues. The germline gives CDR1 SGHTA, CDR2 FQGNSA. Trimming pared 2 bases from V and 6 bases from J, leaving 14 bases between. The CDR3 is CASSLFQGLSNEQFF. The CDR3 DNA reads as TGTGCCAGCAGCTTATTCCAGGGGCTAAGCAATGAGCAGTTCTTC.

In this sample, this clonotype turned up many times. V gene TRBV28 combines with J gene TRBJ1-4; 8 bases fit TRBD1. With V trimmed by 4 bases and J by 7 bases, 8 bases remained unmatched. CDR3 length: 15 residues. CDR1 is MDHEN, CDR2 SYDVKM, per germline. CDR3 region: CASSSGQGGSEKLFF. The CDR3 DNA reads as TGTGCCAGCAGTTCTGGACAGGGTGGCAGTGAAAAACTGTTTTTT.